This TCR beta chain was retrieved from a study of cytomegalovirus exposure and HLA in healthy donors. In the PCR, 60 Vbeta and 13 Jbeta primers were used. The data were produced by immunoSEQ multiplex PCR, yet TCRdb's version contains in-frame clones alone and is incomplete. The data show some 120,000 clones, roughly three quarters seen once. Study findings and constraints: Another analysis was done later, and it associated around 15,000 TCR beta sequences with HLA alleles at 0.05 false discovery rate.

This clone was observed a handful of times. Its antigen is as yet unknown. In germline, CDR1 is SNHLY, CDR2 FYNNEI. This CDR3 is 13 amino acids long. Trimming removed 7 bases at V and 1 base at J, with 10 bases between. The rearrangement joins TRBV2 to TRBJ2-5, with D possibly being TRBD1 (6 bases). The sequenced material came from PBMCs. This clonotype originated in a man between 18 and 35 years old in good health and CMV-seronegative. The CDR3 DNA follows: TGTGCCAGCATGAGGGACACCCAAGAGACCCAGTACTTC. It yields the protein CASMRDTQETQYF.